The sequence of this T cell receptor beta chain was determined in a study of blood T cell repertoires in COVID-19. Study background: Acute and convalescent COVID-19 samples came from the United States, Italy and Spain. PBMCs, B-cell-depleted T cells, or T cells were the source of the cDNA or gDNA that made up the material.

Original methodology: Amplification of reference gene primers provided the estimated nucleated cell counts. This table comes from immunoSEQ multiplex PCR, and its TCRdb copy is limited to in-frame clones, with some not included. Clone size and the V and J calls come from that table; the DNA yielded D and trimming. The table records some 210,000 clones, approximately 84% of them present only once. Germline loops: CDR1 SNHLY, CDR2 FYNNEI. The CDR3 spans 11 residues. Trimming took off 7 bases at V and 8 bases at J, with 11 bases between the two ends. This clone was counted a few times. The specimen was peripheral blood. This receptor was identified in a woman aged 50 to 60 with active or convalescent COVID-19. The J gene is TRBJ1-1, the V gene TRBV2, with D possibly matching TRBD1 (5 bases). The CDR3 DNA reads TGTGCCAGCATGGTCGACAGCGAAGCTTTCTTT. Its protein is CASMVDSEAFF.